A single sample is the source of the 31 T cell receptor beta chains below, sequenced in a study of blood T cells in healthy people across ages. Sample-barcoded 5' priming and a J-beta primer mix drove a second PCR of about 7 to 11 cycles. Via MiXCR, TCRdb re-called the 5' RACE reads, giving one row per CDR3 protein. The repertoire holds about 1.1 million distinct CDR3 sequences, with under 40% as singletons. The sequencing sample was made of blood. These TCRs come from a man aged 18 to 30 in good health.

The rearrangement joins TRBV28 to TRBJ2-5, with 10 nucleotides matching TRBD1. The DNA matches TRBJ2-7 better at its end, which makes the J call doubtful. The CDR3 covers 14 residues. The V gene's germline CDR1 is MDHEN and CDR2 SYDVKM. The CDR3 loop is CASTGQGERYEQYF. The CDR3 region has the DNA TGTGCCAGCACCGGACAGGGGGAAAGGTACGAGCAGTACTTC.

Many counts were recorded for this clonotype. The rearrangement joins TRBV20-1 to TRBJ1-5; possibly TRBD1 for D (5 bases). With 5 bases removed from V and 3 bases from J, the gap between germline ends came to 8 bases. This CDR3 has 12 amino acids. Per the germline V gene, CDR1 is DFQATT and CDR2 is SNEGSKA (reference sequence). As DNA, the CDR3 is TGCAGTGCTTCCGGGGCCAATCAGCCCCAGCATTTT. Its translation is CSASGANQPQHF.

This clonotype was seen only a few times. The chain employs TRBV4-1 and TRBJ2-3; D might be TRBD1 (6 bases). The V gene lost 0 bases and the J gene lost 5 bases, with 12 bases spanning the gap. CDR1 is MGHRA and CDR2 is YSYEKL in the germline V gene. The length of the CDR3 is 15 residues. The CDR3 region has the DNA TGCGCCAGCAGCCAAGATTTCCAGGGGAAAGATACGCAGTATTTT. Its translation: CASSQDFQGKDTQYF.

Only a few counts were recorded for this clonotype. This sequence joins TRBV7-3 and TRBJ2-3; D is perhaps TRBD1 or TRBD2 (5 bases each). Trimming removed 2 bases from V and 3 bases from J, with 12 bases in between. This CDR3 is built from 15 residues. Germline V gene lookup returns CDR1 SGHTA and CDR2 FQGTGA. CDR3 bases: TGTGCCAGCAGCTTACGGGGCCTACCAACAGATACGCAGTATTTT. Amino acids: CASSLRGLPTDTQYF.

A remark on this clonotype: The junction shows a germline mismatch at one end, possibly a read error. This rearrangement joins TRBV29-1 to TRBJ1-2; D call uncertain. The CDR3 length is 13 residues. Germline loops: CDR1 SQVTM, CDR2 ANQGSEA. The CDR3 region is CSAYAGSNCGYTF. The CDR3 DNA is TGCAGCGCCTACGCGGGGTCTAACTGTGGCTACACCTTC.

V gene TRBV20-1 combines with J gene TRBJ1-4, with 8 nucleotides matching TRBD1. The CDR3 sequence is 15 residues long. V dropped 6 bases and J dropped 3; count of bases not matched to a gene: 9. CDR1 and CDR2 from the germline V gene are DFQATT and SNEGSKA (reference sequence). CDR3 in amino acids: CSANGQGGSNEKLFF. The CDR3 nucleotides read TGCAGTGCAAACGGACAGGGCGGATCTAATGAAAAACTGTTTTTT.

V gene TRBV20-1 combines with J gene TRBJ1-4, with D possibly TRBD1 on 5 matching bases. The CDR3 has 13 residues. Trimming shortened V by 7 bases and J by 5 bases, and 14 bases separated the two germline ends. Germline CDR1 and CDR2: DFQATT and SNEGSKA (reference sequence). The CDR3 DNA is TGCAGTGGAGCGGGGGGTCCCAATGAAAAACTGTTTTTT. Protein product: CSGAGGPNEKLFF.

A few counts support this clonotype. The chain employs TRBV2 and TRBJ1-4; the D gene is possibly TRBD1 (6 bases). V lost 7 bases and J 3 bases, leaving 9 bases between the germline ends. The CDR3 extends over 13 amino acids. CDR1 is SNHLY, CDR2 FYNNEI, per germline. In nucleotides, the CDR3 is TGTGCCAGCAAGAGGACAGCTAATGAAAAACTGTTTTTT. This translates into CASKRTANEKLFF.

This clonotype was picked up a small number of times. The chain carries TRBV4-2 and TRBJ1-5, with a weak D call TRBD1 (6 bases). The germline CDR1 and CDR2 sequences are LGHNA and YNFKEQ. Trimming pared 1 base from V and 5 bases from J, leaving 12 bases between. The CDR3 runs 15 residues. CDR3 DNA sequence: TGTGCCAGCAGCCAAGCCGGGACATACCATCAGCCCCAGCATTTT. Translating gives CASSQAGTYHQPQHF.

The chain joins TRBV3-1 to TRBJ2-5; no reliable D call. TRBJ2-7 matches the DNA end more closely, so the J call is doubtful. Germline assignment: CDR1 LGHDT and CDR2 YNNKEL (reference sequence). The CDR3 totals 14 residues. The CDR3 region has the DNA TGTGCCAGCAGCAAAGCTCCAGAGGTCTACGAGCAGTACTTC. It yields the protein CASSKAPEVYEQYF.

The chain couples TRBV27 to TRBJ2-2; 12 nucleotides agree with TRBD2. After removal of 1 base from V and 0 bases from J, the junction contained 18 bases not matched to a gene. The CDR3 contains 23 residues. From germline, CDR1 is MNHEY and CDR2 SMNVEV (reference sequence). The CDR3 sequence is CASSLWTRGLAGPNPANTGELFF. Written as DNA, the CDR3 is TGTGCCAGCAGTTTATGGACCCGCGGACTAGCGGGGCCTAACCCCGCGAACACCGGGGAGCTGTTTTTT.

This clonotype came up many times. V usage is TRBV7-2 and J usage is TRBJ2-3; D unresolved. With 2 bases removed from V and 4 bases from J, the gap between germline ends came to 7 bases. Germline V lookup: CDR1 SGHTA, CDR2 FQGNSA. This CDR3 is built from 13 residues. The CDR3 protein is CASSLYTADTQYF. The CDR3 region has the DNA TGTGCCAGCAGCTTATATACTGCAGATACGCAGTATTTT.

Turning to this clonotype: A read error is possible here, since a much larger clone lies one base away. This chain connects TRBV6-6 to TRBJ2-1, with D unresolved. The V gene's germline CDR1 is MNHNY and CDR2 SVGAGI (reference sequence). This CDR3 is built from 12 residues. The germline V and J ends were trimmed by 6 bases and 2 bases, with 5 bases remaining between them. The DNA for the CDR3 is TGTGCCAGCAGGTACCCCTACAATGAGCAGTTCTTC. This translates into CASRYPYNEQFF.

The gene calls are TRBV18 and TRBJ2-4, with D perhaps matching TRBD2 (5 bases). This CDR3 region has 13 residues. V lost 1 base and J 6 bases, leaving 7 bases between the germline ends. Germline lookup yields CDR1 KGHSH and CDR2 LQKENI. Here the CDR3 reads CASSPQSGNIQYF. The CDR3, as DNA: TGTGCCAGCTCACCACAGAGCGGAAACATTCAGTACTTC. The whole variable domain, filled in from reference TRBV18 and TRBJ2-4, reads NAGVMQNPRHLVRRRGQEARLRCSPMKGHSHVYWYRQLPEEGLKFMVYLQKENIIDESGMPKERFSAEFPKEGPSILRIQQVVRGDSAAYFCASSPQSGNIQYFGAGTRLSVL.

In DNA, the CDR3 is TGTAGCCAGCAGGAGGGGAGTCGAGATACGCAGTATTTT. It specifies CSQQEGSRDTQYF. The genes are TRBV2 and TRBJ2-3; possible D gene TRBD2, 6 bases. CDR1 is SNHLY, CDR2 FYNNEI, per germline. The CDR3 consists of 13 residues. The full variable domain, completed using reference TRBV2 and TRBJ2-3, is EPEVTQTPSHQVTQMGQEVILRCVPISNHLYFYWYRQILGQKVEFLVSFYNNEISEKSEIFDDQFSVERPDGSNFTLKIRSTKLEDSAMYFCSQQEGSRDTQYFGPGTRLTVL.

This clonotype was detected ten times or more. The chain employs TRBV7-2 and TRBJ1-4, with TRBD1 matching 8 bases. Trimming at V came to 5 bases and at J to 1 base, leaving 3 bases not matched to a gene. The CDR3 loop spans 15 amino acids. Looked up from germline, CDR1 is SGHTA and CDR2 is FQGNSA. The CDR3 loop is CASSPGQGTNEKLFF. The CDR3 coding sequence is TGTGCCAGCAGCCCCGGACAGGGAACTAATGAAAAACTGTTTTTT.

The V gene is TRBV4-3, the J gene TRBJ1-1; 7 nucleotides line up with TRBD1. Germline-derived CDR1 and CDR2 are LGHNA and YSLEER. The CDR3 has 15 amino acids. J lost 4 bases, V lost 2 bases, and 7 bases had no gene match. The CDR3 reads CASSQSYRGGTEAFF. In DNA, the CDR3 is TGCGCCAGCAGCCAATCTTACAGGGGAGGCACTGAAGCTTTCTTT.

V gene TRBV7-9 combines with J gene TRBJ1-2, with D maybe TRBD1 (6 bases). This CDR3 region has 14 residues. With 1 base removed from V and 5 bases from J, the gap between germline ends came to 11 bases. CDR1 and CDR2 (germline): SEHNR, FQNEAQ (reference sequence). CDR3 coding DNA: TGTGCCAGCAGCTTAGGGACAGCCAGTTATGGCTACACCTTC. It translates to CASSLGTASYGYTF.

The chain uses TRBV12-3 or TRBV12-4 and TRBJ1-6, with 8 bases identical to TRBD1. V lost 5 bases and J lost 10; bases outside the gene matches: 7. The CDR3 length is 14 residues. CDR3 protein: CASSGQGSVSPLHF. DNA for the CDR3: TGTGCCAGCAGTGGACAGGGTAGTGTGTCACCCCTCCACTTT.

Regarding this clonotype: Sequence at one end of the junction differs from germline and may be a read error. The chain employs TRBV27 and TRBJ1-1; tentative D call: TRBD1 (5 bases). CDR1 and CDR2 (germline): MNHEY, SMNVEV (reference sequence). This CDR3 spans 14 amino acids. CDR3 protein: CVSSVPGLNTEAFF. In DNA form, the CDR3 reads TGTGTCAGCAGCGTACCGGGACTGAACACTGAAGCTTTCTTT.

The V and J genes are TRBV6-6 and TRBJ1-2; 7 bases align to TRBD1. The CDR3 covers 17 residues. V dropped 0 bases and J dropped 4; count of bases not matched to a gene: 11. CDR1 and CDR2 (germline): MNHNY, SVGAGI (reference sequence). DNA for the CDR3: TGTGCCAGCAGTTACTCGAAAACAGGGGAAGATGGCTATGGCTACACCTTC. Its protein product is CASSYSKTGEDGYGYTF.

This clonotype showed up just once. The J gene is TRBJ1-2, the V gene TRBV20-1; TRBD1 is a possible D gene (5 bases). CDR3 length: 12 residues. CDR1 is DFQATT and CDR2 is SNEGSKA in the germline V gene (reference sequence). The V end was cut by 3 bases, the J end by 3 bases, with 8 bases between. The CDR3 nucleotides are TGCAGTGCTAGTCCGACAGACTATGGCTACACCTTC. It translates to CSASPTDYGYTF.

CDR3 sequence: CASSLEQYGNTIYF. DNA for the CDR3: TGCGCCAGCAGCTTGGAACAGTATGGAAACACCATATATTTT. The chain couples TRBV5-1 to TRBJ1-3; D is undetermined. Trimming removed 0 bases at V and 3 bases at J, with 7 bases between. Germline lookup yields CDR1 SGHRS and CDR2 YFSETQ. There are 14 residues in the CDR3.

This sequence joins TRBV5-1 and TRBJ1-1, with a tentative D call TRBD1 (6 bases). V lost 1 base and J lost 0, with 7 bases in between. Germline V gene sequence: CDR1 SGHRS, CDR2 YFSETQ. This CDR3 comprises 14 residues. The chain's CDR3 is CASSLYRVNTEAFF. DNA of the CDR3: TGCGCCAGCAGCTTGTACAGGGTGAACACTGAAGCTTTCTTT.

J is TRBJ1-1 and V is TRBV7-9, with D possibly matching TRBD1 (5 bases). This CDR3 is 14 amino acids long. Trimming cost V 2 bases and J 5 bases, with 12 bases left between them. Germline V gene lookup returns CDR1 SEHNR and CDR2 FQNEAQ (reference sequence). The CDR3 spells CASSLPGGATEAFF. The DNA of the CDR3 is TGTGCCAGCAGCTTACCCGGGGGAGCAACTGAAGCTTTCTTT.

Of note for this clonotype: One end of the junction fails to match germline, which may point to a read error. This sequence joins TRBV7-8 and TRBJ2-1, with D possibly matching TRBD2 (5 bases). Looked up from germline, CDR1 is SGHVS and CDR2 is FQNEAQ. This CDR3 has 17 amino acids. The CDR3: CASSLALGQHRNNEQFF. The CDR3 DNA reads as TGTGCCAGCAGCCTAGCCCTTGGCCAGCATCGAAACAATGAGCAGTTCTTC.

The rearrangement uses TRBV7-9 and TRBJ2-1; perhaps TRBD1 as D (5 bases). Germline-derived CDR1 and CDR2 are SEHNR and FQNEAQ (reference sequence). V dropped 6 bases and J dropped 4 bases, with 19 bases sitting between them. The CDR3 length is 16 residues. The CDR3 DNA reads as TGTGCCAGCAGTAATAGCCTTGGACAAGATTACAATGAGCAGTTCTTC. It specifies CASSNSLGQDYNEQFF.

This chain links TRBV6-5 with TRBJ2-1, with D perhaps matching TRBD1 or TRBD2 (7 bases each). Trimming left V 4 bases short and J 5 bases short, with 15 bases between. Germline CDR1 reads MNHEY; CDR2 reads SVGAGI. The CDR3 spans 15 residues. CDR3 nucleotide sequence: TGTGCCAGCAGTTCAGGGGGGGTAATACACAATGAGCAGTTCTTC. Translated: CASSSGGVIHNEQFF.

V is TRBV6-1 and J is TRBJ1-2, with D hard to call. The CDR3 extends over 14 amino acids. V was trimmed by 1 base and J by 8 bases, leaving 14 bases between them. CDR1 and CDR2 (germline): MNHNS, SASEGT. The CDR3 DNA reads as TGTGCCAGCAGTGAAGGGCCGGGCTCTAAGGGCTACACCTTC. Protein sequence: CASSEGPGSKGYTF.

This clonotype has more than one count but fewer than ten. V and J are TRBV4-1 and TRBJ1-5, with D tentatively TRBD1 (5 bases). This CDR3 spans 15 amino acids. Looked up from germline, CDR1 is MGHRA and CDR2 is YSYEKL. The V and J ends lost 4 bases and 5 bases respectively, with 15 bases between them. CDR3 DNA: TGCGCCAGCAGCCGTAGGTTGGGGGACGATCAGCCCCAGCATTTT. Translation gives CASSRRLGDDQPQHF.

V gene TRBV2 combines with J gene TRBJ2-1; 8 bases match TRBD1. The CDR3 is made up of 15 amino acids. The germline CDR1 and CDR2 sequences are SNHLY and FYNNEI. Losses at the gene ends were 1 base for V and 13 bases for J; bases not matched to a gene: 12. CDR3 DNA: TGTGCCAGCAGTGAAGGGGGACAGGAGGCGGAGACCCAGTTCTTC. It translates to CASSEGGQEAETQFF.